This paragraph reports one T cell receptor (beta chain). What it recognizes is unknown. These data come from a study of long-term antiretroviral therapy in people with HIV. Study outcomes and limitations: Pre-ART expanded TRB clones stayed dominant throughout, though often decreasing after ART. HIV repertoire CDR3 lengths ranged less widely than those of controls. With ART, diversity went up but was still lower than in transplant donor controls.

It was version v3.0 of the immunoSEQ assay that was run at survey level. The repertoire was sequenced with immunoSEQ multiplex PCR; TCRdb's copy has only in-frame clones and lacks some. The profile shows tens of thousands of clones, approximately 84% of them singletons. Germline values: CDR1 SQVTM, CDR2 ANQGSEA. The CDR3 runs 15 residues. V was clipped by 3 bases and J by 0 bases, with 12 bases between them. This receptor was identified in a woman aged 25 to 45 with HIV. This sequence joins TRBV29-1 and TRBJ2-1; D not resolved. The material was unsorted PBMCs, obtained approximately 2.9 years before starting antiretroviral therapy. The CDR3 DNA reads as TGCAGCGTTGAGGGTACCGAGGACTCCTACAATGAGCAGTTCTTC. Amino acids: CSVEGTEDSYNEQFF.